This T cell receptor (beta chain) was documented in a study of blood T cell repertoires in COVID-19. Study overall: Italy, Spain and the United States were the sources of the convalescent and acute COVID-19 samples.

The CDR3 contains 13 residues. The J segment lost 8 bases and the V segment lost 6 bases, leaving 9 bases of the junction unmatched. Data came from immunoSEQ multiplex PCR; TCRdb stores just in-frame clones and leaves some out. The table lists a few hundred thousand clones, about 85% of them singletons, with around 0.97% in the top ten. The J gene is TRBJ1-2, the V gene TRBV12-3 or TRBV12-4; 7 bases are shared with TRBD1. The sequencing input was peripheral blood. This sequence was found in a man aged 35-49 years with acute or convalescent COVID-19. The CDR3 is CASRRDRARGYTF. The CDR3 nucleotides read TGTGCCAGCAGAAGAGACAGGGCTCGGGGCTACACCTTC.